The present T cell receptor beta chain was sequenced within a study of control samples from healthy donors and cancer patients. Sequencing was performed with immunoSEQ multiplex PCR; in TCRdb, only in-frame clones are kept and a portion is missing. The data contain tens of thousands of clones, roughly 87% of them singletons. The CDR3 extends over 14 amino acids. Per germline, CDR1 MDHEN and CDR2 SYDVKM. Trimming stripped 10 bases from V and 3 bases from J, with 18 bases between. This sequence originates from a woman in her forties or fifties in good health. V usage is TRBV28 and J usage is TRBJ2-5; a possible D gene is TRBD2 (6 bases). The sequencing sample was made of blood. CDR3 DNA sequence: TGTGCCAACCTCACTCCCGGGACTGAAGAGACCCAGTACTTC. Protein product: CANLTPGTEETQYF.